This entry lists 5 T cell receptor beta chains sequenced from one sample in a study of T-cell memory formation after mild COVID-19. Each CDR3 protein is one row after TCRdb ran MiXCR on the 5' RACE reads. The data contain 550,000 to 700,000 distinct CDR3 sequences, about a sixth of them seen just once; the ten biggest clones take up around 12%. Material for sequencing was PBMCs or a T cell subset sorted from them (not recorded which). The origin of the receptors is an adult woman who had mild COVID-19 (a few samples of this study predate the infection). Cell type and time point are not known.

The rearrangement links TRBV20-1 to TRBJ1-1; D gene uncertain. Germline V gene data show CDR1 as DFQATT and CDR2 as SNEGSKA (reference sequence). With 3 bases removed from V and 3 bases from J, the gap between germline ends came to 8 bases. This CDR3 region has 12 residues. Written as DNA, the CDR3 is TGCAGTGCTAGGGGGATGGACACTGAAGCTTTCTTT. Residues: CSARGMDTEAFF.

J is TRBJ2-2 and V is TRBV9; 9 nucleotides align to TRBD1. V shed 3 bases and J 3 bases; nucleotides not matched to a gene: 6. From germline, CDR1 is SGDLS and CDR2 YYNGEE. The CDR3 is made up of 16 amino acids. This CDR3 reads CASSAGQGAYTGELFF. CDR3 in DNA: TGTGCCAGCAGCGCGGGACAGGGAGCTTACACCGGGGAGCTGTTTTTT.

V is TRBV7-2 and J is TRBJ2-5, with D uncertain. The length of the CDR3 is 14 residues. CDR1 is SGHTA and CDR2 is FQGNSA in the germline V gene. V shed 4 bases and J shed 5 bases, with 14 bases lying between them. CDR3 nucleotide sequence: TGTGCCAGCAGCTCCGTCGTGGGTTGGGAGACCCAGTACTTC. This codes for CASSSVVGWETQYF.

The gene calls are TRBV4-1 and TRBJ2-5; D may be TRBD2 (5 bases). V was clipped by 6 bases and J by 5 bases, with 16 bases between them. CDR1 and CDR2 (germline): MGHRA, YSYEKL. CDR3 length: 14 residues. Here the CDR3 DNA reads TGCGCCAGCAGACTAGGCACCCTGACTGAGACCCAGTACTTC. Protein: CASRLGTLTETQYF.

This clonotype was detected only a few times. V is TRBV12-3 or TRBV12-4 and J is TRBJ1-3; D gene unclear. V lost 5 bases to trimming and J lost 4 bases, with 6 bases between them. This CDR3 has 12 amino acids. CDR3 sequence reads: CASSQAGNTIYF. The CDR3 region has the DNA TGTGCCAGCAGTCAAGCGGGAAACACCATATATTTT.